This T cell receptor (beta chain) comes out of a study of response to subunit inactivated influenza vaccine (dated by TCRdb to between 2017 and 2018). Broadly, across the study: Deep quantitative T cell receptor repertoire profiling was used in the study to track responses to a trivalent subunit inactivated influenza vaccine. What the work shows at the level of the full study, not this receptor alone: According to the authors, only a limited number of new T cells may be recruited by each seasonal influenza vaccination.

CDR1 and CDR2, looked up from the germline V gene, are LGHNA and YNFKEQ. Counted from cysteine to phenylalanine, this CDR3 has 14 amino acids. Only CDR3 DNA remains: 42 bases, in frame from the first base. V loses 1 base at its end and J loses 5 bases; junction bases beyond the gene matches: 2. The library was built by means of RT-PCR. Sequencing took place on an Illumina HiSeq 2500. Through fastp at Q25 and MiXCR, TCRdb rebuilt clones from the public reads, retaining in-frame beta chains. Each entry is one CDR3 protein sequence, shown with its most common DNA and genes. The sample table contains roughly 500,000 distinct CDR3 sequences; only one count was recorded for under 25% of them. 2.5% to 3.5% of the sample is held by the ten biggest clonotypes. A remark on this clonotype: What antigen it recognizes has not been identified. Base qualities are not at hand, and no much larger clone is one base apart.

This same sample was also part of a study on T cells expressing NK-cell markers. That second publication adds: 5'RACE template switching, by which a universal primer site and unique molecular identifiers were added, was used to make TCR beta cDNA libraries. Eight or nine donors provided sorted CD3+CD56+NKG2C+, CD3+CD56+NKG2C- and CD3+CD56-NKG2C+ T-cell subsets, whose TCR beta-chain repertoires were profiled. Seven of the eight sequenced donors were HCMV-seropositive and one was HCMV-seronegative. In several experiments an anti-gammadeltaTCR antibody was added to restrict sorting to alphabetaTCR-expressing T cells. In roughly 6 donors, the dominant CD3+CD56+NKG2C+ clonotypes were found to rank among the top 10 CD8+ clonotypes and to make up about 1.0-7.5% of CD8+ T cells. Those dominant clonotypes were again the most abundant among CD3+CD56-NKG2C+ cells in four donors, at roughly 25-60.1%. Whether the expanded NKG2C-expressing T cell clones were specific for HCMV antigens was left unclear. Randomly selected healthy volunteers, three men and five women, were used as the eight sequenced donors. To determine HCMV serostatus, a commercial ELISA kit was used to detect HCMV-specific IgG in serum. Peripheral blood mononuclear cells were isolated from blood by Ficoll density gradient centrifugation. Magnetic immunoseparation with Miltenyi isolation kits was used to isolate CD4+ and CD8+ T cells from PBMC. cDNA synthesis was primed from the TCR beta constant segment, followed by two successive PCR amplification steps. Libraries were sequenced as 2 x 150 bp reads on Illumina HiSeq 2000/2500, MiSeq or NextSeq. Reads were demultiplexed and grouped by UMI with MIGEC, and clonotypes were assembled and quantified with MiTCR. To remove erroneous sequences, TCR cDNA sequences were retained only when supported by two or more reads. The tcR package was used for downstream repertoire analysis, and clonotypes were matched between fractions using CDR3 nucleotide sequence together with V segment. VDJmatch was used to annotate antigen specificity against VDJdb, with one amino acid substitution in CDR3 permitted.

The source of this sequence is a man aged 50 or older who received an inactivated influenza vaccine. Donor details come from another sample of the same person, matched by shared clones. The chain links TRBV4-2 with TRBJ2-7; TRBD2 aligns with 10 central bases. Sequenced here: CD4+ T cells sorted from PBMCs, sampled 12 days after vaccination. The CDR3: CASSQGSGRNEQYF. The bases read TGTGCCAGCAGCCAAGGTAGCGGGAGGAACGAGCAGTACTTC.